The entry below describes one T cell receptor (beta chain). This entry comes from a study of blood T cell repertoires in COVID-19. Study as a whole: T cells, B-cell-depleted T cells, or PBMCs supplied cDNA or gDNA.

Germline trimming cut 6 bases from V and 1 base from J; bases unmatched to any gene: 7. The CDR3 sequence is 15 residues long. Germline V gives CDR1 KGHSH, CDR2 LQKENI. TCRdb's copy holds only in-frame clones and misses some; the assay was immunoSEQ multiplex PCR. The data show some 250,000 clones, approximately 91% seen once. Cohort allocation depended upon clinical history that participants reported. The sequenced material came from PBMCs or T cells enriched from blood (not recorded which). This sequence joins TRBV18 and TRBJ1-1, with 8 nucleotides matching TRBD1. The clonotype comes from a middle-aged woman with acute COVID-19. CDR3 DNA sequence: TGTGCCAGCTCCCCAGGGGGCTGGGGGAACACTGAAGCTTTCTTT. Translated, it gives CASSPGGWGNTEAFF.